These 8 T cell receptor beta chains came from one sample sequenced in a study of T cell changes during pregnancy in multiple sclerosis. Some clones are missing from TCRdb's copy, which holds only in-frame ones; the method was immunoSEQ multiplex PCR. The sample has 90,000 to 95,000 clones, 85% to 95% seen once. The starting material was peripheral blood, obtained before pregnancy. These receptors all come from a female donor with multiple sclerosis, enrolled in a pregnancy study.

This chain connects TRBV6-5 to TRBJ1-4; D is unclear. Trimming stripped 3 bases from V and 3 bases from J, with 11 bases between. The CDR3 extends over 15 amino acids. The V gene's germline CDR1 is MNHEY and CDR2 SVGAGI. Here the CDR3 DNA reads TGTGCCAGCAGTTATAGATGGTTGGCTAATGAAAAACTGTTTTTT. Its protein product is CASSYRWLANEKLFF.

J is TRBJ2-1 and V is TRBV4-2; 9 positions match TRBD2. Germline V gene sequence: CDR1 LGHNA, CDR2 YNFKEQ. Trimming at V came to 5 bases and at J to 5 bases, leaving 10 bases not matched to a gene. CDR3 length: 16 amino acids. The CDR3 coding sequence is TGTGCCAGCAGCATCCCTAGCGGGAAGGCCAACAATGAGCAGTTCTTC. It specifies CASSIPSGKANNEQFF.

This clone was counted once. V is TRBV10-3 and J is TRBJ2-3, with TRBD2 matching 9 bases. V lost 6 bases to trimming and J lost 2 bases; unmatched junction nucleotides: 12. Germline-derived CDR1 and CDR2 are ENHRY and SYGVKD. This CDR3 region has 17 residues. CDR3 in amino acids: CAISVGKRGADTDTQYF. As DNA, the CDR3 is TGTGCCATCAGCGTGGGGAAGCGGGGGGCGGACACAGATACGCAGTATTTT.

The chain recombines TRBV19 with TRBJ2-7, with D possibly TRBD1 on 6 matching bases. The CDR3 covers 14 residues. Trimming shortened V by 5 bases and J by 0 bases, and 11 bases separated the two germline ends. CDR1 is LNHDA, CDR2 SQIVND, per germline (reference sequence). The CDR3 DNA reads TGTGCCAGTAGTCTCCAAGGGGGCTCCTACGAGCAGTACTTC. Translating it yields CASSLQGGSYEQYF. Full variable domain (remainder filled in from reference TRBV19 and TRBJ2-7): DGGITQSPKYLFRKEGQNVTLSCEQNLNHDAMYWYRQDPGQGLRLIYYSQIVNDFQKGDIAEGYSVSREKKESFPLTVTSAQKNPTAFYLCASSLQGGSYEQYFGPGTRLTVT.

The CDR3 loop reads CASSLRTGGLDTQYF. The CDR3 DNA reads as TGTGCCAGCAGCTTAAGGACAGGGGGCTTAGATACGCAGTATTTT. The V gene is TRBV7-2, the J gene TRBJ2-3, with 11 bases identical to TRBD1. Germline V gene data show CDR1 as SGHTA and CDR2 as FQGNSA. V shed 2 bases and J 5 bases; nucleotides not matched to a gene: 3. The CDR3 runs to 15 residues.

The V and J genes are TRBV7-9 and TRBJ2-3; 9 nucleotides agree with TRBD2. With V trimmed by 3 bases and J by 2 bases, 3 bases remained unmatched. The germline V gene has CDR1 SEHNR and CDR2 FQNEAQ (reference sequence). The CDR3 length is 15 residues. CDR3 sequence reads: CASSLGLAVTDTQYF. The CDR3 region has the DNA TGTGCCAGCAGCTTGGGACTAGCAGTCACAGATACGCAGTATTTT.

V is TRBV25-1 and J is TRBJ1-6; 10 nucleotides match TRBD1. With V trimmed by 6 bases and J by 7 bases, 9 bases remained unmatched. This CDR3 contains 16 residues. The V gene's germline CDR1 is MGHDK and CDR2 SYGVNS. Here the CDR3 reads CASSDPGQGTNSPLHF. The CDR3 DNA follows: TGTGCCAGCAGCGACCCGGGACAGGGGACAAATTCACCCCTCCACTTT.

The chain joins TRBV6-5 to TRBJ1-1; 7 bases fit TRBD1. Germline V gene data show CDR1 as MNHEY and CDR2 as SVGAGI. The CDR3 loop spans 15 amino acids. Trimming at V came to 0 bases and at J to 1 base, leaving 2 bases not matched to a gene. CDR3 region: CASSYSGTENTEAFF. The CDR3 DNA reads as TGTGCCAGCAGTTACTCAGGGACAGAGAACACTGAAGCTTTCTTT.